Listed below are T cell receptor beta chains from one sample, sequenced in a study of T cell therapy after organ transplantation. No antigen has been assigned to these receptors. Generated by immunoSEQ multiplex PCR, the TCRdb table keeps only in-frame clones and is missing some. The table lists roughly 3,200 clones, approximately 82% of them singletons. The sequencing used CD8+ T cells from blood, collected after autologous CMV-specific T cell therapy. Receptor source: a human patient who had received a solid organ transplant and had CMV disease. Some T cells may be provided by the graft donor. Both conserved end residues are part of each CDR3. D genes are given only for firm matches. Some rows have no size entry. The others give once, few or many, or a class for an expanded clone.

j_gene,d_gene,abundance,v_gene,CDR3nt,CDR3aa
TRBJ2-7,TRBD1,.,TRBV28,TGTGCCAGCAGCCAACAGGGGGAACGCTACGAGCAGTACTTC,CASSQQGERYEQYF
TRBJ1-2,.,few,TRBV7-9,TGTGCCAGCAGCCCCCTCCCGACTTTGGACGGGGGAGTTAACTATGGCTACACCTTC,CASSPLPTLDGGVNYGYTF
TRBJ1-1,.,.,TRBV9,TGTGCCAGCAGCGTAGCCGGGAACACTGAAGCTTTCTTT,CASSVAGNTEAFF
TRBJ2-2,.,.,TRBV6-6,TGTGCCAGCACCGATTACACCGGGGAGCTGTTTTTT,CASTDYTGELFF
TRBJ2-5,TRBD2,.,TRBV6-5,TGTGCCAGCAGCCCCGGGACTAGCTGGGAGACCCAGTACTTC,CASSPGTSWETQYF
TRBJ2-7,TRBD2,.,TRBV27,TGTGCCAGCAGTCTAAATTCCGGGACTAGCGGGACCTTCTACGAGCAGTACTTC,CASSLNSGTSGTFYEQYF
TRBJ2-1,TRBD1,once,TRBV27,TGTGCCAGCAGTTACACAGGGGGGTCCTACAATGAGCAGTTCTTC,CASSYTGGSYNEQFF
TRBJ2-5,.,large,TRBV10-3,TGTGCCATCAGTGATAACCCTTTGGAGACCCAGTACTTC,CAISDNPLETQYF
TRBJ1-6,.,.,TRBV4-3,TGCGCCAGCAGCCAAGGTTGGCAGTCTCTAACGGGGTCACCCCTCCACTTT,CASSQGWQSLTGSPLHF
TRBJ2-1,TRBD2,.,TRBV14,TGTGCCAGCAGCCAAGATAGGGTTACTAGCGGGAAAGCGTCCTACAATGAGCAGTTCTTC,CASSQDRVTSGKASYNEQFF
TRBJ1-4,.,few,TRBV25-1,TGTGCCAGCATCGGTGAAAAACTGTTTTTT,CASIGEKLFF
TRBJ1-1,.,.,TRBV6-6,TGTGCCAGCAGTCCGTTCCCCTCACTGAACACTGAAGCTTTCTTT,CASSPFPSLNTEAFF
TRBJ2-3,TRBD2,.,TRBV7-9,TGTGCCAGCAGCTTTAGCGGGACCACAGATACGCAGTATTTT,CASSFSGTTDTQYF
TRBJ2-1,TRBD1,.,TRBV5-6,TGTGCCTCGAACAGGGGAGCCTACAATGAGCAGTTCTTC,CASNRGAYNEQFF
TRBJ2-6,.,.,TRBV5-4,TGTGCCAGCAGCTTGGTGTCAGGATCAAGCTCTGGGGCCAACGTCCTGACTTTC,CASSLVSGSSSGANVLTF
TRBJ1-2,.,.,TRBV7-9,TGTGCCAGCAGCTTAGTGGGAGCCATTCGGAATTCTGAAACCTACACCTTC,CASSLVGAIRNSETYTF
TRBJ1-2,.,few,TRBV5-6,TGTGCCAGCAGCTGGACAGTCGTCGATGGCTACACCTTC,CASSWTVVDGYTF
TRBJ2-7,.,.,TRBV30,TGTGCCTGGAGTGGAGAGCCTGCGGGCTTATCCTACGAGCAGTACTTC,CAWSGEPAGLSYEQYF
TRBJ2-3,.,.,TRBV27,TGTGCCAGCTTGGGCGGTTTTACGCAGTATTTT,CASLGGFTQYF
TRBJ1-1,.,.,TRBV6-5,TGTGCCAGCAGACTGAGTCCAAACACTGAAGCTTTCTTT,CASRLSPNTEAFF
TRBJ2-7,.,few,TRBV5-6,TGTGCCAGCAGCCTGATTACCCCGGGGGAGCAGTACTTC,CASSLITPGEQYF
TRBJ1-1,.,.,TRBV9,TGTGCCAGCAGCTCACAGGGTTACACTGAAGCTTTCTTT,CASSSQGYTEAFF
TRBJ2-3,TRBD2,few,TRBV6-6,TGTGCCAGCCGAGTGGGAACAGGGACTAGCGGAGATACGCAGTATTTT,CASRVGTGTSGDTQYF
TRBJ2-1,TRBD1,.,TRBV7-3,TGTGCCAGCAGCTCCAGACAGGGGGAACGACACAATGAGCAGTTCTTC,CASSSRQGERHNEQFF
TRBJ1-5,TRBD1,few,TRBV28,TGTGCCAGCAGTCGAACAGGGGTTCGTCAGCCCCAGCATTTT,CASSRTGVRQPQHF
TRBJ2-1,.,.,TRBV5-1,TGCGCCAGCAGCTTCCAGGGACTTCCAGACAATGAGCAGTTCTTC,CASSFQGLPDNEQFF
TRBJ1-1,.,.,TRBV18,TGTGCCAGCTCACGTGGGGGATGGGCCACTGAAGCTTTCTTT,CASSRGGWATEAFF
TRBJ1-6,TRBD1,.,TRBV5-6,TGTGCCAGCAGCTTAGGACAGGGAACAAGCGATAATTCACCCCTCCACTTT,CASSLGQGTSDNSPLHF
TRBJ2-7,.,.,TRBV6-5,TGTGCCAGCGCCACGGCGGGGAACTACGAGCAGTACTTC,CASATAGNYEQYF
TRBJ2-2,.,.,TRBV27,TGTGCCAGCAGTTTAGTTCGCGGGGAGCTGTTTTTT,CASSLVRGELFF
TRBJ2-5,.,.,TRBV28,TGTGCCAGCAGTCCCGGACTGGGCTCCGGGTACTTC,CASSPGLGSGYF